Sequencing of this T cell receptor (beta chain) was carried out in a study of cytomegalovirus exposure and HLA in healthy donors. This CDR3 region has 12 residues. PCR amplification relied on 60 Vbeta primers (plus 13 Jbeta primers). Generated by immunoSEQ multiplex PCR, the TCRdb table keeps only in-frame clones and is missing some. This sample has more than 85,000 clones; about 70% occur once, and the top ten carry around 1.3%. At the time of sampling, donors were nominally healthy, though unrecorded immune exposures were likely. This rearrangement joins TRBV12-1 to TRBJ2-5; TRBD2, as called in the table, went unchecked against the DNA. TRBV12-1 is reported as a pseudogene. Sequencing was carried out using PBMCs. The sequence was collected from a female donor in good health and CMV-seronegative. The CDR3 nucleotides are TGTGCCAGCAGCTTTTTAGCAGAGACCCAGTACTTC. Residues: CASSFLAETQYF.